Shown below are 32 T cell receptor beta chains from a single sample sequenced in a study of shared clonotypes between healthy human individuals. Only in-frame clones appear in the TCRdb table, and some are missing; sequencing was by immunoSEQ multiplex PCR. The repertoire holds approximately 2.5 million clones, with 85% to 95% as singletons. Sequenced: naive CD4+ T cells sorted from blood. Subset in this sample: CD45RA+ positively selected. Receptors were obtained from a young man in good health.

V is TRBV6-6 and J is TRBJ1-1, with D unclear. This CDR3 has 12 amino acids. Germline assignment: CDR1 MNHNY and CDR2 SVGAGI (reference sequence). Trimming took 4 bases from V and 1 from J, leaving 4 bases between them. This CDR3 reads CASSSGNTEAFF. As DNA, the CDR3 is TGTGCCAGCAGTTCAGGGAACACTGAAGCTTTCTTT.

This clone is a singleton in its sample. The chain joins TRBV5-1 to TRBJ2-7; 10 bases match TRBD1. This CDR3 is built from 15 residues. Per the germline V gene, CDR1 is SGHRS and CDR2 is YFSETQ. The junction had 6 bases not matched to a gene; V was cut back by 3 bases and J by 3 bases. The CDR3 loop reads CASSSTDRGFYEQYF. DNA for the CDR3: TGCGCCAGCAGCTCCACGGACAGGGGGTTCTACGAGCAGTACTTC.

Notes on this clone: The sample contains more than one DNA sequence encoding this CDR3. The chain couples TRBV18 to TRBJ2-7; D assignment may be TRBD1 or TRBD2 (5 bases each). This CDR3 has 14 residues. Trimming stripped 2 bases from V and 0 bases from J, with 8 bases between. Germline assignment: CDR1 KGHSH and CDR2 LQKENI. CDR3 amino acids: CASSPGTVSYEQYF. The CDR3, as DNA: TGTGCCAGCTCACCAGGGACGGTCTCCTACGAGCAGTACTTC. Full variable domain (missing parts from reference TRBV18 and TRBJ2-7): NAGVMQNPRHLVRRRGQEARLRCSPMKGHSHVYWYRQLPEEGLKFMVYLQKENIIDESGMPKERFSAEFPKEGPSILRIQQVVRGDSAAYFCASSPGTVSYEQYFGPGTRLTVT.

The gene calls are TRBV19 and TRBJ1-5; TRBD1 matches at 7 bases. Trimming at V came to 3 bases and at J to 0 bases, leaving 8 bases not matched to a gene. This CDR3 comprises 17 residues. From germline, CDR1 is LNHDA and CDR2 SQIVND (reference sequence). In DNA, the CDR3 is TGTGCCAGTAGTATCGCGAAACAGGGGTTTAGCAATCAGCCCCAGCATTTT. Its translation is CASSIAKQGFSNQPQHF.

The chain combines TRBV5-1 with TRBJ2-2; unclear D gene. The germline V and J ends were trimmed by 4 bases and 0 bases, with 10 bases remaining between them. Germline CDR1 and CDR2: SGHRS and YFSETQ. The CDR3 spans 15 residues. Here the CDR3 DNA reads TGCGCCAGCAGCCAGAGCAGCCCGAACACCGGGGAGCTGTTTTTT. Translation: CASSQSSPNTGELFF.

With respect to this clone: Other nucleotide sequences in the sample specify the same CDR3. The genes are TRBV18 and TRBJ2-2; D call uncertain. Trimming cost V 2 bases and J 2 bases, with 9 bases left between them. Germline CDR1 and CDR2: KGHSH and LQKENI. This CDR3 comprises 15 residues. The CDR3 is CASSPITANTGELFF. CDR3 in DNA: TGTGCCAGCTCACCAATAACAGCCAACACCGGGGAGCTGTTTTTT. The full variable domain, completed using reference TRBV18 and TRBJ2-2, is NAGVMQNPRHLVRRRGQEARLRCSPMKGHSHVYWYRQLPEEGLKFMVYLQKENIIDESGMPKERFSAEFPKEGPSILRIQQVVRGDSAAYFCASSPITANTGELFFGEGSRLTVL.

The rearrangement joins TRBV10-3 to TRBJ2-7; no firm D call. Germline V gene lookup returns CDR1 ENHRY and CDR2 SYGVKD. V was shortened by 3 bases and J by 3 bases, with 9 bases between the two germline ends. This CDR3 is 13 amino acids long. The CDR3 loop is CAISDTGLYEQYF. CDR3 DNA: TGTGCCATCAGTGACACCGGGCTCTACGAGCAGTACTTC.

The chain carries TRBV6-6 and TRBJ1-2, with a weak D call TRBD1 (5 bases). V was trimmed by 6 bases and J by 8 bases, leaving 19 bases between them. CDR1 is MNHNY, CDR2 SVGAGI, per germline (reference sequence). The CDR3 spans 14 residues. CDR3 region: CASRPSTGGEGYTF. Here the CDR3 DNA reads TGTGCCAGCAGGCCTTCGACGGGGGGGGAGGGCTACACCTTC.

In the case of this clone: The sample carries other DNA sequences with the same CDR3. The chain combines TRBV5-1 with TRBJ2-3, with D unclear. Germline CDR1 and CDR2: SGHRS and YFSETQ. This CDR3 spans 14 amino acids. V lost 0 bases and J 2 bases, leaving 7 bases between the germline ends. The CDR3 here is CASSLAGDTDTQYF. In nucleotides, the CDR3 is TGCGCCAGCAGCTTGGCCGGTGACACAGATACGCAGTATTTT.

This clone was counted once. The chain is built from TRBV10-1 and TRBJ2-5; D is uncertain. This CDR3 spans 13 amino acids. V was clipped by 6 bases and J by 7 bases, with 15 bases between them. Germline V gives CDR1 WNHNN, CDR2 SYGVQD (reference sequence). The CDR3 loop reads CASSPNREATQYF. CDR3 DNA: TGCGCCAGCAGCCCCAATCGTGAGGCGACCCAGTACTTC.

V usage is TRBV25-1 and J usage is TRBJ2-7, with TRBD2 matching over 8 bases. CDR3 size: 16 residues. Germline V CDR1 and CDR2: MGHDK, SYGVNS. Germline trimming cut 2 bases from V and 3 bases from J; bases unmatched to any gene: 9. This CDR3 is CASSERAGGLYYEQYF. DNA for the CDR3: TGTGCCAGCAGTGAACGGGCGGGAGGCCTGTACTACGAGCAGTACTTC.

In DNA form, the CDR3 reads TGTGCCAGCAGCCGGAACCCAACTAATGAAAAACTGTTTTTT. It encodes CASSRNPTNEKLFF. The chain employs TRBV11-2 and TRBJ1-4, with D unresolved. The germline V gene encodes CDR1 SGHAT and CDR2 FQNNGV. This CDR3 has 14 amino acids. Trimming took 5 bases from V and 0 from J, leaving 7 bases between them.

With respect to this clone: The junction departs from the called germline gene at one end, perhaps through a read error. The rearrangement links TRBV6-1 to TRBJ1-6, with 10 positions matching TRBD1. The CDR3 totals 15 residues. Germline assignment: CDR1 MNHNS and CDR2 SASEGT. CDR3 nucleotides: TGTGCCAGCAGTGACAGGACAGGGGGGAATTTACCCCTCCACTTT. As protein: CASSDRTGGNLPLHF.

V and J are TRBV7-9 and TRBJ2-2; D gene uncertain. CDR1 and CDR2 (germline): SEHNR, FQNEAQ (reference sequence). V lost 5 bases and J lost 6, with 22 bases in between. The CDR3 contains 17 residues. The CDR3 sequence is CASSPFVASFLAGELFF. The CDR3 DNA is TGTGCCAGCAGCCCATTTGTGGCTTCATTTTTGGCCGGGGAGCTGTTTTTT.

This sequence joins TRBV9 and TRBJ1-3; D remains unclear. The CDR3 has 15 residues. V was cut by 0 bases and J by 0 bases, with 7 bases left in between. The germline V gene has CDR1 SGDLS and CDR2 YYNGEE. CDR3 nucleotide sequence: TGTGCCAGCAGCGTAGGGGCGGACTCTGGAAACACCATATATTTT. The encoded protein is CASSVGADSGNTIYF.

The V and J genes are TRBV23-1 and TRBJ2-7; the D gene is possibly TRBD2 (5 bases). TRBV23-1 is an ORF; its function is uncertain. The CDR3 runs 11 residues. Trimming shortened V by 6 bases and J by 6 bases, and 9 bases separated the two germline ends. CDR3 loop: CASRRRLEQYF. CDR3 DNA: TGCGCCAGCAGGCGGAGGCTCGAGCAGTACTTC.

The CDR3 here is CASHRTGGGGYTF. The CDR3 DNA sequence: TGTGCCAGCCACAGGACAGGAGGTGGTGGCTACACCTTC. The gene calls are TRBV6-1 and TRBJ1-2; 7 bases fit TRBD1. The length of the CDR3 is 13 residues. The germline V gene has CDR1 MNHNS and CDR2 SASEGT. V lost 8 bases, J lost 7 bases, and 10 bases stayed unmatched.

CDR3 in amino acids: CASSSAGTGVYEQYF. The CDR3 bases are TGTGCCAGCAGCTCTGCCGGGACAGGGGTCTACGAGCAGTACTTC. The chain employs TRBV28 and TRBJ2-5; 10 nucleotides match TRBD1. With the DNA end fitting TRBJ2-7 better, the J assignment may be wrong. CDR1 MDHEN and CDR2 SYDVKM come from the germline V gene. The CDR3 spans 15 residues.

The V gene is TRBV6-6, the J gene TRBJ1-1; 8 nucleotides align to TRBD1. CDR1 is MNHNY and CDR2 is SVGAGI in the germline V gene (reference sequence). The CDR3 contains 15 residues. V shed 2 bases and J 0 bases; nucleotides not matched to a gene: 2. Written as DNA, the CDR3 is TGTGCCAGCAGTTACCAGGGGGCCATGAACACTGAAGCTTTCTTT. Residues: CASSYQGAMNTEAFF.

The V gene is TRBV10-3, the J gene TRBJ2-7, with 10 bases fitting TRBD2. After removal of 2 bases from V and 2 bases from J, the junction contained 6 bases not matched to a gene. This CDR3 has 16 residues. CDR1 is ENHRY, CDR2 SYGVKD, per germline. CDR3 in DNA: TGTGCCATCAGTGAGGTAGAAGCGGGGGGGCCCTACGAGCAGTACTTC. This gives the protein CAISEVEAGGPYEQYF.

The CDR3 DNA sequence: TGTGCCAGCTGGGGCAGGGATCTTAATTCACCCCTCCACTTT. This translates into CASWGRDLNSPLHF. The V and J genes are TRBV28 and TRBJ1-6; weak D call: TRBD1 (5 bases). V shed 8 bases and J shed 6 bases, with 14 bases lying between them. The CDR3 is made up of 14 amino acids. CDR1 and CDR2 from the germline V gene are MDHEN and SYDVKM.

This chain joins TRBV11-2 and TRBJ2-4, with a weak D call TRBD1 (5 bases). Germline V gene lookup returns CDR1 SGHAT and CDR2 FQNNGV. V was cut by 5 bases and J by 6 bases, with 14 bases left in between. This CDR3 region has 14 residues. The CDR3 DNA reads as TGTGCCAGCAGCCAGCCGCGACAGCGAAACATTCAGTACTTC. Translation gives CASSQPRQRNIQYF.

The chain has TRBV21-1 and TRBJ2-3; TRBD2, the table's D call, lacks a check against the DNA. TRBV21-1 is labeled a pseudogene. The CDR3 has 19 amino acids. CDR3 coding DNA: TGTGCCAGCAGCAAAGTGGGACTAGCGGGTACGCCTAGGGCAGATACGCAGTATTTT. This gives the protein CASSKVGLAGTPRADTQYF.

This chain uses TRBV5-1 with TRBJ2-3; no clear D. V dropped 0 bases and J dropped 0 bases, with 8 bases sitting between them. Looked up from germline, CDR1 is SGHRS and CDR2 is YFSETQ. CDR3 length: 15 residues. The CDR3 region has the DNA TGCGCCAGCAGCTTGGATCCGAGAAGCACAGATACGCAGTATTTT. Protein: CASSLDPRSTDTQYF.

This clone is a singleton in its sample. This chain joins TRBV28 and TRBJ2-7; 9 bases align to TRBD1. Germline-derived CDR1 and CDR2 are MDHEN and SYDVKM. CDR3 length: 16 residues. J was trimmed by 1 base and V by 10 bases; bases with no gene match: 14. The CDR3: CATYRPQGAYSYEQYF. CDR3 DNA sequence: TGTGCCACTTACAGACCACAGGGGGCATATTCCTACGAGCAGTACTTC. The full variable domain, with the rest looked up from reference TRBV28 and TRBJ2-7, is DVKVTQSSRYLVKRTGEKVFLECVQDMDHENMFWYRQDPGLGLRLIYFSYDVKMKEKGDIPEGYSVSREKKERFSLILESASTNQTSMYLCATYRPQGAYSYEQYFGPGTRLTVT.

This clone was recorded once. The J gene is TRBJ1-1, the V gene TRBV19; D remains ambiguous. Trimming took off 6 bases at V and 1 base at J, with 18 bases between the two ends. Germline loops: CDR1 LNHDA, CDR2 SQIVND (reference sequence). This CDR3 is 16 amino acids long. The chain's CDR3 is CASSPHRPGSNTEAFF. The CDR3 DNA is TGTGCCAGTAGCCCACATCGCCCGGGTTCGAACACTGAAGCTTTCTTT.

This chain uses TRBV7-9 with TRBJ2-4; D possibly corresponds to TRBD1 (6 bases). CDR1 is SEHNR and CDR2 is FQNEAQ in the germline V gene (reference sequence). Trimming took 11 bases from V and 1 from J, leaving 12 bases between them. This CDR3 has 13 residues. The CDR3 protein is CAFLGQAKNIQYF. The CDR3 DNA reads as TGTGCCTTCCTTGGACAGGCCAAAAACATTCAGTACTTC.

The chain employs TRBV30 and TRBJ2-2, with 11 bases lining up with TRBD1. V trimming: 5 bases; J trimming: 5 bases; junction bases outside the gene matches: 19. CDR3 size: 19 residues. Germline CDR1 is GTSNPN and CDR2 is SVGIG (reference sequence). Here the CDR3 reads CAWGRAAAGTGGRTGELFF. The CDR3 DNA reads TGTGCCTGGGGGCGCGCCGCAGCAGGGACAGGGGGGAGGACCGGGGAGCTGTTTTTT.

This chain links TRBV5-4 with TRBJ1-2, with D possibly matching TRBD1 (6 bases). CDR1 and CDR2 from the germline V gene are SGHNT and YYREEE (reference sequence). The CDR3 is 15 amino acids. V dropped 4 bases and J dropped 8 bases, with 21 bases sitting between them. The CDR3 DNA is TGTGCCAGCAGCAGAGGAGTGGACAGCCTTAGGGGCTACACCTTC. It translates to CASSRGVDSLRGYTF. Using reference TRBV5-4 and TRBJ1-2 for the parts outside the CDR3, the full variable domain is ETGVTQSPTHLIKTRGQQVTLRCSSQSGHNTVSWYQQALGQGPQFIFQYYREEENGRGNFPPRFSGLQFPNYSSELNVNALELDDSALYLCASSRGVDSLRGYTFGSGTRLTVV.

Details on this clone: The junction departs from the called germline gene at one end, perhaps through a read error. The chain has TRBV7-7 and TRBJ2-1, with 7 bases aligning to TRBD1. The CDR3 is 13 amino acids. CDR1 and CDR2 (germline): SSHAT, FNYEAQ (reference sequence). DNA for the CDR3: TGTGCTAGCAGCTTGATAACAGGGGATGAGCAGTTCTTC. Translation gives CASSLITGDEQFF.

The chain joins TRBV7-2 to TRBJ2-4; no reliable D call. Germline V gene data show CDR1 as SGHTA and CDR2 as FQGNSA. The V gene lost 1 base and the J gene lost 0 bases, with 7 bases spanning the gap. This CDR3 is built from 15 residues. DNA for the CDR3: TGTGCCAGCAGCTTAGACCCGGGAGCCAAAAACATTCAGTACTTC. Translated, it gives CASSLDPGAKNIQYF.

In its sample, this clone was seen once. The V gene is TRBV28, the J gene TRBJ2-7; D gene uncertain. The V end lost 5 bases, the J end lost 4 bases, and 15 bases lay between the germline ends. Germline V gene lookup returns CDR1 MDHEN and CDR2 SYDVKM. The CDR3 consists of 14 residues. CDR3 coding DNA: TGTGCCAGCAGTCCGCGTCTTGGGGAATACGAGCAGTACTTC. It translates to CASSPRLGEYEQYF.